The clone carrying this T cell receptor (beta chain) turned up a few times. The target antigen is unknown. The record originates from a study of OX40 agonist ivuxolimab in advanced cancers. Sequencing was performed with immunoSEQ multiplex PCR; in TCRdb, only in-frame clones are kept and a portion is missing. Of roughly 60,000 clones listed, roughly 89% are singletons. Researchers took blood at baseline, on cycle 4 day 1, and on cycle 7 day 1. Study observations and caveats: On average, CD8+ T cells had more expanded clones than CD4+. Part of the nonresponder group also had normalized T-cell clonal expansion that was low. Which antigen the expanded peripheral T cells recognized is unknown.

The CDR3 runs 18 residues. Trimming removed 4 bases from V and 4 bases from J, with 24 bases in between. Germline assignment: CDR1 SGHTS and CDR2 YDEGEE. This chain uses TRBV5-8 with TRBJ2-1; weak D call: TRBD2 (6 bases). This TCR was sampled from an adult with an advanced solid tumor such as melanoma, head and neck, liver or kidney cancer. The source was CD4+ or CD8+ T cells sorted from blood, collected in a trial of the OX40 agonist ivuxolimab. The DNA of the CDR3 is TGTGCCAGCAGCCCGGCCGGTGCGGCGGGGTTCTATTACAATGAGCAGTTCTTC. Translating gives CASSPAGAAGFYYNEQFF.